Each of the 2 T cell receptor beta chains below was sequenced from the same sample in a study of blood T cell repertoires in COVID-19. Measured with immunoSEQ multiplex PCR; TCRdb has only the in-frame clones, and not every one. The data contain about 250,000 clones, about 87% of them singletons. Sample: PBMCs or T cells enriched from blood (not recorded which). The receptor source for this set is a woman aged 50 to 60 who had recovered from COVID-19.

Regarding this clone: At the DNA level, this CDR3 is encoded by other sequences in the same sample as well. The J gene is TRBJ2-7, the V gene TRBV12-3 or TRBV12-4, with 7 positions matching TRBD2. This CDR3 has 13 amino acids. V shed 3 bases, J shed 4 bases, and the junction held 3 bases outside the gene matches. CDR3 sequence reads: CASSFSGLYEQYF. The DNA of the CDR3 is TGTGCCAGCAGTTTTAGCGGGTTATACGAGCAGTACTTC.

V gene TRBV7-8 combines with J gene TRBJ2-5, with 9 bases identical to TRBD1. J lost 2 bases, V lost 2 bases, and 6 bases had no gene match. The CDR3 is 16 amino acids. The germline gives CDR1 SGHVS, CDR2 FQNEAQ. The CDR3 spells CASSLRRTGEQETQYF. Here the CDR3 DNA reads TGTGCCAGCAGCTTACGGAGGACAGGGGAACAAGAGACCCAGTACTTC.